This T cell receptor (beta chain) was retrieved from a study of blood T cells in healthy people across ages. For every donor, a draw yielded around 9.4 milliliters of peripheral blood. Notes on this clonotype: At one end the junction does not follow the germline gene, possibly because of a read error.

A J-beta primer mix and a sample-barcoded 5' primer were used in a second PCR of roughly 6 to 11 cycles. TCRdb recomputed calls from the 5' RACE reads with MiXCR, one row per CDR3 protein. The sample holds under 2 million distinct CDR3 sequences, about 31% seen once. The CDR3 spans 14 residues. CDR1 is MNHNS, CDR2 SASEGT, per germline. Sequences were obtained from blood. The source is a woman in her twenties or thirties in good health. This sequence joins TRBV6-1 and TRBJ1-1; unclear D gene. The chain's CDR3 is CASTRGGYNTKAFF. CDR3 nucleotides: TGTGCCAGCACTCGGGGAGGATATAACACTAAAGCTTTCTTT.